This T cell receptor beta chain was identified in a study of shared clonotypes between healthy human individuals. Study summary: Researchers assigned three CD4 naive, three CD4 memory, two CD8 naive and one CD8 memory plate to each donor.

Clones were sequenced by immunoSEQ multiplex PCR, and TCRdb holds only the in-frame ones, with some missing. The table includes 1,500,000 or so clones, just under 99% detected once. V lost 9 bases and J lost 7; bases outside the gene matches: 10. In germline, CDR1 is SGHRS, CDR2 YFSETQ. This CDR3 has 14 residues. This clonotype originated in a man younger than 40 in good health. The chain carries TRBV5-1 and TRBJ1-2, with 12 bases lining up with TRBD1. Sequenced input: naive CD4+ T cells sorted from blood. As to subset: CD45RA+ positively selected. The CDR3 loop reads CATCPGQGACGYTF. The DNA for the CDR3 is TGCGCCACCTGTCCGGGACAGGGGGCTTGTGGCTACACCTTC.